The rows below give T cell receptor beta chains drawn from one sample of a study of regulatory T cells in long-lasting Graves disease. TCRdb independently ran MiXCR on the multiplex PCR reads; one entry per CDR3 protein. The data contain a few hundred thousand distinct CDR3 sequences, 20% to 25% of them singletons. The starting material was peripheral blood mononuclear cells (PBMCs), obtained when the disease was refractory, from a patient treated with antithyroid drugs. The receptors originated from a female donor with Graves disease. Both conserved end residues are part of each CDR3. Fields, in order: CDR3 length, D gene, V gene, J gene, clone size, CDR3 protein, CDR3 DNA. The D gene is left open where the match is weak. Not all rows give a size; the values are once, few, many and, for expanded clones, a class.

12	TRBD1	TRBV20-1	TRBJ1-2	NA	CSAYRGNYGYTF	TGCAGTGCTTACAGGGGTAACTATGGCTACACCTTC
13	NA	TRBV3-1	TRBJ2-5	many	CASSQEPQETQYF	TGTGCCAGCAGCCAGGAGCCCCAAGAGACCCAGTACTTC
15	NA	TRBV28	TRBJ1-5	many	CASSPTYGGGQPQHF	TGTGCCAGCAGTCCCACTTATGGGGGAGGTCAGCCCCAGCATTTT
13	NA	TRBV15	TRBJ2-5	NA	CATSRDQGETRYF	TGTGCCACCAGCAGAGATCAAGGAGAGACCCGGTACTTC
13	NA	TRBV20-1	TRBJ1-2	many	CSASRGGIYGYTF	TGCAGTGCTAGCCGCGGGGGGATCTATGGCTACACCTTC
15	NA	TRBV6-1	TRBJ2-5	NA	CASTKVSGHRETQYF	TGTGCCAGCACTAAAGTATCGGGGCACCGGGAGACCCAGTACTTC
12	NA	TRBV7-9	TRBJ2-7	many	CASSARSYEQYF	TGTGCCAGCAGCGCAAGGAGCTACGAGCAGTACTTC
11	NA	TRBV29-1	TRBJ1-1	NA	CSVLGTTEAFF	TGCAGCGTTTTGGGGACCACTGAAGCTTTCTTT
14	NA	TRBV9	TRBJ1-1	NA	CASSAVVGQTEAFF	TGTGCCAGCAGCGCTGTTGTGGGGCAAACTGAAGCTTTCTTT
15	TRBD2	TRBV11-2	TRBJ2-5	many	CASSYGTGGFGTQYF	TGTGCCAGCAGTTATGGGACGGGAGGGTTCGGGACCCAGTACTTC
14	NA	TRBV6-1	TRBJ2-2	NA	CASSEIDSTGELFF	TGTGCCAGCAGTGAAATAGACTCAACCGGGGAGCTGTTTTTT
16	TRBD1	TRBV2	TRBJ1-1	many	CASKAERTGGNTEAFF	TGTGCCAGCAAAGCCGAGAGGACAGGGGGGAACACTGAAGCTTTCTTT
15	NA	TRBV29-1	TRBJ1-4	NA	CSGGPNREPNEKLFF	TGCAGCGGGGGACCCAACAGGGAGCCTAATGAAAAACTGTTTTTT
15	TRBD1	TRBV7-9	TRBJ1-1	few	CASSLDAGGDTEAFF	TGTGCCAGCAGCTTAGACGCAGGGGGAGACACTGAAGCTTTCTTT
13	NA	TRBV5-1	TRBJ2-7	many	CASSWSGSGEQYF	TGCGCCAGCAGCTGGAGCGGGTCTGGCGAGCAGTACTTC
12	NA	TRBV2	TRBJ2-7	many	CASRDTGYEQYF	TGTGCCAGCAGGGACACAGGGTACGAGCAGTACTTC
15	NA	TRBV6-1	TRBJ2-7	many	CASSIPDYFSYEQYF	TGTGCCAGCAGTATACCCGACTACTTCTCCTACGAGCAGTACTTC
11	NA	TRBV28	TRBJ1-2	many	CASISNYGYTF	TGTGCCAGCATATCTAACTATGGCTACACCTTC
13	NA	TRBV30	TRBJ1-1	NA	CAWLGGPTTEAFF	TGTGCCTGGCTGGGGGGCCCAACTACTGAAGCTTTCTTT
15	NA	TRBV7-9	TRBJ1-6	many	CASSLKSSYNSPLHF	TGTGCCAGCAGTCTCAAGAGCTCCTATAATTCACCCCTCCACTTT
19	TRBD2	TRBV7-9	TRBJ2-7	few	CASSLGGTSGKEQHYEQYF	TGTGCCAGCAGCTTAGGCGGGACTAGCGGGAAAGAGCAGCACTACGAGCAGTACTTC
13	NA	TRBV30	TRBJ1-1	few	CAWSVGGRVTAFF	TGTGCCTGGAGTGTTGGGGGCAGGGTCACAGCTTTCTTT
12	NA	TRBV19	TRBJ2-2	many	CASNRRTGELFF	TGTGCCAGTAATCGACGCACCGGGGAGCTGTTTTTT
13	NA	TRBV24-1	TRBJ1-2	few	CATQERLDRGYTF	TGTGCCACCCAAGAACGGCTCGACCGTGGCTACACCTTC
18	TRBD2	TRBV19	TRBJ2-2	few	CASSIPRTSGRAAGELFF	TGTGCCAGTAGTATCCCACGGACTAGCGGGAGGGCCGCCGGGGAGCTGTTTTTT
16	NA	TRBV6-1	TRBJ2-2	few	CASRGFNPANTGELFF	TGTGCCAGCAGGGGATTCAATCCCGCGAACACCGGGGAGCTGTTTTTT
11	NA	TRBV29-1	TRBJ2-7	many	CSVVGGYEQYF	TGCAGCGTTGTGGGTGGGTACGAGCAGTACTTC
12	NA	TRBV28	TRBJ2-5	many	CASSLLRETQYF	TGTGCCAGCAGTTTATTACGGGAGACCCAGTACTTC
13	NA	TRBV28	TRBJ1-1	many	CASSRNRNTEAFF	TGTGCCAGCAGCCGTAACAGGAACACTGAAGCTTTCTTT
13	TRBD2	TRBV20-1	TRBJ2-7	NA	CSARRGETYEQYF	TGCAGTGCTAGACGGGGGGAAACCTACGAGCAGTACTTC
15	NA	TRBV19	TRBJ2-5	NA	CASSMGGNLQETQYF	TGTGCCAGTAGTATGGGCGGGAACCTTCAAGAGACCCAGTACTTC
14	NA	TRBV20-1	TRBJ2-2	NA	CSARTPPNTGELFF	TGCAGTGCTAGAACACCTCCGAACACCGGGGAGCTGTTTTTT
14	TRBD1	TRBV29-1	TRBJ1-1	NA	CSASNRGMNTEAFF	TGCAGCGCCTCCAACAGGGGTATGAACACTGAAGCTTTCTTT
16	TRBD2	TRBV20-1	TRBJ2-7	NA	CSASGVGGRAGYEQYF	TGCAGTGCTAGCGGAGTGGGCGGGAGAGCCGGTTACGAGCAGTACTTC
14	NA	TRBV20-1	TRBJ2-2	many	CSASSGSGTGELFF	TGCAGTGCTTCCTCGGGTTCGGGCACCGGGGAGCTGTTTTTT
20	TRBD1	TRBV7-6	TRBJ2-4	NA	CASSLAPVAGGILAKNIQYF	TGTGCCAGCAGCTTAGCTCCGGTGGCAGGGGGTATCCTAGCCAAAAACATTCAGTACTTC
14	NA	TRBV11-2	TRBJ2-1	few	CASSSLWKVGEQFF	TGTGCCAGCAGCTCCCTTTGGAAGGTCGGTGAGCAGTTCTTC
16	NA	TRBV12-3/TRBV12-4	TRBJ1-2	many	CASSLAPNSVLYGYTF	TGTGCCAGCAGTTTAGCCCCTAACAGCGTCCTCTATGGCTACACCTTC
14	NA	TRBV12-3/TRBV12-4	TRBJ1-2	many	CASSTRRLGRGYTF	TGTGCCAGCAGCACAAGGCGCCTGGGTCGTGGCTACACCTTC
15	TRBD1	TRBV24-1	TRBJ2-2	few	CATSDPGQGTGELFF	TGTGCCACCAGTGACCCGGGACAGGGAACCGGGGAGCTGTTTTTT
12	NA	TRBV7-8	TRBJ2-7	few	CASSFPSAEQYF	TGTGCCAGCAGCTTCCCATCCGCCGAGCAGTACTTC
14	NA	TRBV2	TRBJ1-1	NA	CASSVSGRSTEAFF	TGTGCCAGCAGCGTGTCCGGACGTTCCACTGAAGCTTTCTTT
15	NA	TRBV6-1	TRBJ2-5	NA	CASSEGGIPQETQYF	TGTGCCAGCAGTGAAGGTGGTATCCCCCAAGAGACCCAGTACTTC
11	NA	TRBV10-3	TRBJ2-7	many	CAISTAYEQYF	TGTGCCATCAGCACGGCTTACGAGCAGTACTTC